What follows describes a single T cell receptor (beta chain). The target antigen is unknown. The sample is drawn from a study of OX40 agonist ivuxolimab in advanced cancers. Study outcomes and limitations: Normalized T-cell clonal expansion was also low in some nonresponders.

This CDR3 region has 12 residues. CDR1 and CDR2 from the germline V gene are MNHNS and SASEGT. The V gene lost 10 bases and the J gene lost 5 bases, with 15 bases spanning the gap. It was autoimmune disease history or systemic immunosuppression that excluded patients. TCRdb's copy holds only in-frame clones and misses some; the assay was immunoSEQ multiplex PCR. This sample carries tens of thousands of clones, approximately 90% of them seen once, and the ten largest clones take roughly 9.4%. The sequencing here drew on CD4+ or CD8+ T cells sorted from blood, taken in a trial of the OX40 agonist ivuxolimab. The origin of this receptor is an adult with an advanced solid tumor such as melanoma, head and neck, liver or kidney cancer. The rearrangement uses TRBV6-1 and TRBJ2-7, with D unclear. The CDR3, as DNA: TGTGCCACCAAGTACATCGGCAACGAGCAGTACTTC. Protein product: CATKYIGNEQYF.